This T cell receptor (beta chain) came from a study of cytomegalovirus exposure and HLA in healthy donors. Concerning this clone: Mismatch with germline at one junction end may stem from a read error.

PCR employed 60 Vbeta and 13 Jbeta primers. Measured with immunoSEQ multiplex PCR; TCRdb has only the in-frame clones, and not every one. The top ten hold approximately 2.7% of the sample, which has tens of thousands of clones, just under 80% seen once. The source is a male donor in good health and CMV-seropositive. Material: PBMCs.

In nucleotides, the CDR3 is TGTGCCAGCAGTCCACTACCACCCAACCCCAGCTTC. Translation: CASSPLPPNPSF. The chain combines TRBV28 with TRBJ1-2; D gene unclear. Germline V gene sequence: CDR1 MDHEN, CDR2 SYDVKM. The CDR3 loop spans 12 amino acids.